One sample yielded the 28 T cell receptor beta chains listed below, sequenced in a study of cytomegalovirus exposure and HLA in healthy donors (dated by TCRdb to about 2017). The protocol used for the library was the immunoSEQ multiplex PCR assay. TCRdb took over this immuneACCESS table, retaining in-frame rearrangements with V and J assigned. Such tables are incomplete; in checked studies, under half of the missing clones stem from an unresolved V gene, and the remainder is unexplained. The sample has 150,000 to 180,000 clones on record, 75% to 90% of them singletons. In total, the top ten clones hold about a fifth of the sample. Sequenced material: PBMCs. The receptors were gathered from a man younger than 30 in good health and CMV-seropositive.

The chain joins TRBV18 to TRBJ2-7; 12 nucleotides match TRBD2. The CDR3 covers 16 residues. After removal of 3 bases from V and 1 base from J, the junction contained 4 bases not matched to a gene. CDR1 KGHSH and CDR2 LQKENI come from the germline V gene. CDR3 coding DNA: TGTGCCAGCTCACCCCTACTAGCGGGAGGATCCTACGAGCAGTACTTC. It codes for CASSPLLAGGSYEQYF.

The chain carries TRBV7-2 and TRBJ2-1; D is possibly TRBD2 (6 bases). Germline assignment: CDR1 SGHTA and CDR2 FQGNSA. Trimming removed 9 bases at V and 12 bases at J, with 9 bases between. The CDR3 runs 9 residues. CDR3: CASGGMQFF. The CDR3 bases are TGTGCCAGTGGCGGGATGCAGTTCTTC.

This clone occurred a few times. The chain links TRBV10-2 to TRBJ2-7; no firm D call. The germline V gene encodes CDR1 WSHSY and CDR2 SAAADI. The CDR3 loop spans 11 amino acids. V lost 4 bases and J 3 bases, leaving 4 bases between the germline ends. The CDR3 is CASSGLYEQYF. Here the CDR3 DNA reads TGCGCCAGCAGTGGTCTCTACGAGCAGTACTTC.

This clone was counted between two and nine times. V usage is TRBV19 and J usage is TRBJ1-5; D perhaps matches TRBD1 (5 bases). CDR3 length: 16 amino acids. Germline V CDR1 and CDR2: LNHDA, SQIVND (reference sequence). V was pared by 7 bases and J by 2 bases, with 18 bases between. CDR3 DNA sequence: TGTGCCAGTATCTATTCTGGGGCCTCGGGCAATCAGCCCCAGCATTTT. Protein product: CASIYSGASGNQPQHF. Drawing the rest from reference TRBV19 and TRBJ1-5, the complete variable domain is DGGITQSPKYLFRKEGQNVTLSCEQNLNHDAMYWYRQDPGQGLRLIYYSQIVNDFQKGDIAEGYSVSREKKESFPLTVTSAQKNPTAFYLCASIYSGASGNQPQHFGDGTRLSIL.

The V gene is TRBV5-4, the J gene TRBJ1-1; no firm D call. The germline V gene encodes CDR1 SGHNT and CDR2 YYREEE (reference sequence). CDR3 length: 12 residues. V shed 2 bases and J shed 8 bases, with 10 bases lying between them. CDR3 region: CASSFSRSEAFF. DNA for the CDR3: TGTGCCAGCAGCTTTTCTCGGTCCGAAGCTTTCTTT.

The J gene is TRBJ1-1, the V gene TRBV7-8, with D unresolved. V was pared by 4 bases and J by 0 bases, with 6 bases between. Germline CDR1 is SGHVS and CDR2 is FQNEAQ. This CDR3 is built from 13 residues. CDR3 nucleotides: TGTGCCAGCAGCTGGGAGATGAACACTGAAGCTTTCTTT. Its protein is CASSWEMNTEAFF.

The genes are TRBV7-6 and TRBJ1-3; the D gene is possibly TRBD1 (6 bases). The CDR3 sequence is 16 residues long. The V end was cut by 4 bases, the J end by 0 bases, with 13 bases between. CDR1 is SGHVS and CDR2 is FNYEAQ in the germline V gene. Written as DNA, the CDR3 is TGTGCCAGCAGCTCACGACAGGCTATCTCTGGAAACACCATATATTTT. Its translation is CASSSRQAISGNTIYF.

The chain recombines TRBV7-6 with TRBJ2-2; tentative D call: TRBD2 (6 bases). V was trimmed by 7 bases and J by 6 bases, leaving 15 bases between them. Looked up from germline, CDR1 is SGHVS and CDR2 is FNYEAQ. The CDR3 loop spans 14 amino acids. The CDR3 nucleotides read TGTGCCAGCATCCAAGGTTGGGGGGCCGGGGAGCTGTTTTTT. Translating gives CASIQGWGAGELFF.

This chain uses TRBV11-2 with TRBJ2-5; 7 positions agree with TRBD2. Germline lookup yields CDR1 SGHAT and CDR2 FQNNGV. V shed 9 bases and J 0 bases; nucleotides not matched to a gene: 13. This CDR3 has 16 amino acids. Here the CDR3 reads CASSLRLADYQETQYF. Here the CDR3 DNA reads TGTGCCAGTAGTTTGCGACTAGCAGATTACCAAGAGACCCAGTACTTC.

The genes are TRBV14 and TRBJ1-1; D might be TRBD1 (6 bases). V lost 3 bases, J lost 8 bases, and 7 bases lay in between. The CDR3 consists of 11 residues. Germline assignment: CDR1 SGHDN and CDR2 FVKESK. CDR3 amino acids: CASSHGTEAFF. The CDR3 DNA is TGTGCCAGCAGCCACGGGACAGAAGCTTTCTTT. Variable domain in full (rest from reference TRBV14 and TRBJ1-1): EAGVTQFPSHSVIEKGQTVTLRCDPISGHDNLYWYRRVMGKEIKFLLHFVKESKQDESGMPNNRFLAERTGGTYSTLKVQPAELEDSGVYFCASSHGTEAFFGQGTRLTVV.

The chain has TRBV9 and TRBJ2-7, with 12 bases aligning to TRBD2. The V gene end was trimmed by 4 bases and the J gene end by 3 bases; junction bases not matched to a gene: 8. Germline assignment: CDR1 SGDLS and CDR2 YYNGEE. There are 16 residues in the CDR3. The CDR3 protein is CASSPRTSGANYEQYF. In DNA form, the CDR3 reads TGTGCCAGCAGCCCCCGGACTAGCGGGGCTAACTACGAGCAGTACTTC.

This chain uses TRBV6-6 with TRBJ2-7; D is perhaps TRBD2 (6 bases). Looked up from germline, CDR1 is MNHNY and CDR2 is SVGAGI (reference sequence). The CDR3 runs to 13 residues. V dropped 6 bases and J dropped 7 bases, with 16 bases sitting between them. CDR3 nucleotide sequence: TGTGCCAGCAGGTCGACGGGGGTGGGGGAGCAGTACTTC. Its protein product is CASRSTGVGEQYF.

The chain uses TRBV7-6 and TRBJ2-7; D is ambiguous. CDR3 size: 14 residues. Trimming removed 1 base at V and 3 bases at J, with 10 bases between. Germline V gene data show CDR1 as SGHVS and CDR2 as FNYEAQ. CDR3 nucleotide sequence: TGTGCCAGCAGCTTAGGCCTGGCAAGCTACGAGCAGTACTTC. This translates into CASSLGLASYEQYF. The full variable domain, with the rest looked up from reference TRBV7-6 and TRBJ2-7, is GAGVSQSPRYKVTKRGQDVALRCDPISGHVSLYWYRQALGQGPEFLTYFNYEAQQDKSGLPNDRFSAERPEGSISTLTIQRTEQRDSAMYRCASSLGLASYEQYFGPGTRLTVT.

This sequence joins TRBV11-1 and TRBJ2-1; D is possibly TRBD2 (6 bases). There are 13 residues in the CDR3. The germline gives CDR1 SGHAT, CDR2 FQDESV (reference sequence). The germline V and J ends were trimmed by 3 bases and 8 bases, with 11 bases remaining between them. The CDR3 spells CASSFSRRDEQFF. DNA of the CDR3: TGTGCCAGCAGCTTTAGCAGGAGGGATGAGCAGTTCTTC. Looking up the rest from reference TRBV11-1 and TRBJ2-1 gives the full variable domain: EAEVAQSPRYKITEKSQAVAFWCDPISGHATLYWYRQILGQGPELLVQFQDESVVDDSQLPKDRFSAERLKGVDSTLKIQPAELGDSAMYLCASSFSRRDEQFFGPGTRLTVL.

This chain joins TRBV6-6 and TRBJ1-2, with TRBD1 identical over 7 bases. From germline, CDR1 is MNHNY and CDR2 SVGAGI (reference sequence). The CDR3 runs to 13 residues. J lost 6 bases, V lost 2 bases, and 3 bases had no gene match. The CDR3 sequence is CASSYRGRNGYTF. DNA for the CDR3: TGTGCCAGCAGTTACAGGGGGCGCAATGGCTACACCTTC.

This clone was found a few times. This chain joins TRBV11-2 and TRBJ2-7, with 9 bases matching TRBD1. CDR3 size: 13 residues. Germline assignment: CDR1 SGHAT and CDR2 FQNNGV. V gave up 8 bases and J gave up 6 bases; unmatched junction bases: 8. The CDR3 DNA sequence: TGTGCCAGCCTACCAGGGACAGGGTTCGAGCAGTACTTC. Its protein product is CASLPGTGFEQYF.

The V gene is TRBV5-1, the J gene TRBJ2-1; D gene unclear. From germline, CDR1 is SGHRS and CDR2 YFSETQ. V shed 0 bases and J shed 10 bases, with 8 bases lying between them. The CDR3 consists of 12 residues. In nucleotides, the CDR3 is TGCGCCAGCAGCTTGGTTTACGGGGAGCAGTTCTTC. Translation: CASSLVYGEQFF.

The V call is TRBV2, the J call TRBJ2-1, with 8 bases lining up with TRBD1. The germline gives CDR1 SNHLY, CDR2 FYNNEI. CDR3 length: 13 amino acids. V trimming: 6 bases; J trimming: 4 bases; junction bases outside the gene matches: 2. CDR3 DNA sequence: TGTGCCAGCAGGAGGGACAGGTACAATGAGCAGTTCTTC. As protein: CASRRDRYNEQFF.

J is TRBJ1-2 and V is TRBV9; 7 nucleotides line up with TRBD1. This CDR3 is 15 amino acids long. V trimming: 3 bases; J trimming: 4 bases; junction bases outside the gene matches: 9. Germline V gene lookup returns CDR1 SGDLS and CDR2 YYNGEE. CDR3 DNA: TGTGCCAGCAGCGCAGGCAAGACAGGGACCTATGGCTACACCTTC. Translation: CASSAGKTGTYGYTF.

This rearrangement joins TRBV5-5 to TRBJ2-7, with TRBD2 identical over 7 bases. The germline gives CDR1 SGHKS, CDR2 YYEKEE (reference sequence). V shed 4 bases and J 2 bases; nucleotides not matched to a gene: 6. The CDR3 length is 14 residues. CDR3 DNA sequence: TGTGCCAGCAGCCCGACGGGGGGAACCTACGAGCAGTACTTC. This codes for CASSPTGGTYEQYF.

The V call is TRBV6-5, the J call TRBJ2-3, with TRBD2 matching 9 bases. Germline loops: CDR1 MNHEY, CDR2 SVGAGI. This CDR3 is 13 amino acids long. After removal of 4 bases from V and 13 bases from J, the junction contained 9 bases not matched to a gene. The CDR3 is CASSSAGGRAEYF. As DNA, the CDR3 is TGTGCCAGCAGTTCCGCTGGCGGGAGGGCCGAGTATTTT.

This rearrangement joins TRBV14 to TRBJ2-1, with a weak D call TRBD2 (5 bases). The CDR3 contains 16 residues. V lost 8 bases and J 2 bases, leaving 19 bases between the germline ends. Germline V gene sequence: CDR1 SGHDN, CDR2 FVKESK. The CDR3: CASAEQEDDAYNEQFF. In nucleotides, the CDR3 is TGTGCCAGCGCCGAGCAGGAGGACGATGCCTACAATGAGCAGTTCTTC.

This chain connects TRBV2 to TRBJ2-1; D may be TRBD2 (5 bases). CDR1 and CDR2 (germline): SNHLY, FYNNEI. The CDR3 is 15 amino acids. V was cut by 6 bases and J by 4 bases, with 16 bases left in between. As DNA, the CDR3 is TGTGCCAGCAGACGGGAAGGCATCAGTTACAATGAGCAGTTCTTC. It yields the protein CASRREGISYNEQFF.

The rearrangement uses TRBV30 and TRBJ1-1, with 9 positions matching TRBD1. V was pared by 8 bases and J by 3 bases, with 10 bases of the junction left unmatched. The germline gives CDR1 GTSNPN, CDR2 SVGIG (reference sequence). This CDR3 comprises 14 residues. The CDR3 loop reads CARGQGKIDTEAFF. DNA of the CDR3: TGTGCCCGCGGACAGGGGAAGATCGACACTGAAGCTTTCTTT.

The CDR3 region has the DNA TGTGCCAGCAGCTTCGCAGAAAGTAATGAAAAACTGTTTTTT. It yields the protein CASSFAESNEKLFF. V and J are TRBV7-8 and TRBJ1-4; the D is unclear. This CDR3 region has 14 residues. Germline V gene data show CDR1 as SGHVS and CDR2 as FQNEAQ. Deletions cut 3 bases from V and 4 bases from J, with 9 bases between.

The CDR3 spells CASSYGGTALNYGYTF. CDR3 nucleotides: TGTGCCAGCAGTTACGGCGGGACAGCCTTAAACTATGGCTACACCTTC. The chain carries TRBV6-5 and TRBJ1-2; 7 bases are a match to TRBD1. This CDR3 region has 16 residues. CDR1 MNHEY and CDR2 SVGAGI come from the germline V gene. The ends lost 2 bases at V and 2 bases at J; junction bases unmatched: 8.

CDR3 in amino acids: CASSPFDRLIGNQPQHF. Here the CDR3 DNA reads TGTGCCAGCAGCCCATTCGACAGGTTAATCGGAAATCAGCCCCAGCATTTT. This chain connects TRBV7-8 to TRBJ1-5, with D maybe TRBD1 (6 bases). The CDR3 totals 17 residues. Looked up from germline, CDR1 is SGHVS and CDR2 is FQNEAQ. Trimming pared 5 bases from V and 4 bases from J, leaving 21 bases between.

The J gene is TRBJ1-5, the V gene TRBV12-5; maybe TRBD1 (5 bases). Germline V gene sequence: CDR1 LGHNT, CDR2 FRNRAP. The V end lost 0 bases, the J end lost 2 bases, and 8 bases lay between the germline ends. The CDR3 is 15 amino acids. CDR3 region: CASGLVQGGNQPQHF. For the CDR3, the DNA is TGTGCTAGTGGTTTGGTCCAGGGCGGCAATCAGCCCCAGCATTTT.